The rows below give T cell receptor beta chains drawn from one sample of a study of molecular identifiers for immune sequencing clone quantification. Using its own MiXCR run on the PCR reads, TCRdb lists one record per CDR3 protein. The data contain a few hundred thousand distinct CDR3 sequences, roughly a quarter of them singletons. Sequenced material: naive CD8+ T cells from blood, with Jurkat cell RNA spiked in. The receptors originated from a human donor in good health. Some libraries in this study had Jurkat cell RNA spiked in. CDR3s include the opening cysteine and the closing phenylalanine or tryptophan. The order of the fields is CDR3 length, clone size, D gene, V gene, J gene, CDR3 DNA, CDR3 protein. D genes are given only for firm matches. A row's size may be missing; if present it is once, few, many or a size class.

>13|many|-|TRBV29-1|TRBJ2-2
TGCAGCGTTGATCCCTTGGGCACCGGGGAGCTGTTTTTT
CSVDPLGTGELFF
>10|few|-|TRBV29-1|TRBJ1-1
TGCAGCGTTGAATCGGGAGAAGCTTTCTTT
CSVESGEAFF
>15|once|-|TRBV4-1|TRBJ2-7
TGCGCCAGCAGCCAACATCGGGGCGGATTATACGAGCAGTACTTC
CASSQHRGGLYEQYF
>15|-|TRBD1|TRBV15|TRBJ1-1
TGTGCCACCAGCAGATTGACAGGGGTGAACACTGAAGCTTTCTTT
CATSRLTGVNTEAFF
>15|few|-|TRBV12-3/TRBV12-4|TRBJ2-3
TGTGCCAGCAGTTGGACAGATGCTAGCACAGATACGCAGTATTTT
CASSWTDASTDTQYF
>13|-|-|TRBV29-1|TRBJ1-2
TGCAGCCCGAGACCCTTAGGGAACTATGGCTACGCCTTC
CSPRPLGNYGYAF
>13|-|TRBD2|TRBV6-2/TRBV6-3|TRBJ2-4
TGTGCCAGCTGGATTAGCGGGAGCGACATTCAGTACTTC
CASWISGSDIQYF
>15|many|-|TRBV29-1|TRBJ1-4
TGCAGCGTTGGAACCCTACAGGGCAACAATGAAAAACTGTTTTTT
CSVGTLQGNNEKLFF
>14|-|-|TRBV4-2|TRBJ2-1
TGTGCCAGCAGCCACCTGACAGCATACAATGAGCAGTTCTTC
CASSHLTAYNEQFF
>15|-|-|TRBV2|TRBJ1-2
TGTGCCAGCAGTTCGACCGGGACCGATTTCTATGGCTACACCTTC
CASSSTGTDFYGYTF
>12|many|TRBD1|TRBV29-1|TRBJ1-1
TGCAGCGTTAACCTCTGGACAGGTGAAGCTTTCTTT
CSVNLWTGEAFF
>14|many|TRBD1|TRBV27|TRBJ2-1
TGTGCCAGCACCCAACAGGGGGCCTACAATGAGCAGTTCTTC
CASTQQGAYNEQFF
>10|many|-|TRBV29-1|TRBJ2-3
TGCAGCGTTGTAGGCGATACGCAGTATTTT
CSVVGDTQYF
>18|few|TRBD2|TRBV14|TRBJ2-3
TGTGCCAGCAGCCCACGGAGAGTAGCGGGGGGCCGCACAGATACGCAGTATTTT
CASSPRRVAGGRTDTQYF
>11|few|-|TRBV29-1|TRBJ1-2
TGCAGCGTTGTCAGGGGCCAAGGCTACACCTTC
CSVVRGQGYTF
>18|-|-|TRBV28|TRBJ2-1
TGTGCCTGCAGGGGACGGCGAAAAATCAGGGGTAATGTGGATGAGCAGTTCTTC
CACRGRRKIRGNVDEQFF
>15|few|-|TRBV7-2|TRBJ2-7
TGTGCCAGCAGCCGTCCAACGAGGGGCTACCACGAGCAGTACTTC
CASSRPTRGYHEQYF
>15|many|TRBD1|TRBV12-5|TRBJ2-6
TGTGCTAGCACCCCAGGGGGAAGAGGGGCCAACGTCCTGACTTTC
CASTPGGRGANVLTF
>12|-|-|TRBV27|TRBJ1-4
TGTGCCACCCCTAGGAGGCAGGAAAAACTGTTTTTT
CATPRRQEKLFF
>17|-|TRBD1|TRBV20-1|TRBJ1-4
TGCAGTGCTAGGGGACAGGGGGGTAGTGCGACTAATAAAAAACTGTTTTTT
CSARGQGGSATNKKLFF
>15|many|TRBD1|TRBV29-1|TRBJ2-2
TGCAGCGTTGTACCCAGGGGGAGGAACACCGGGGAGCTGTTTTTT
CSVVPRGRNTGELFF
>13|few|-|TRBV9|TRBJ2-4
TGTGCCAGCAGCGTAGCTGACAGCAACATTCAGTACTTC
CASSVADSNIQYF
>13|few|TRBD1|TRBV12-3/TRBV12-4|TRBJ2-1
TGTGCCAGCACCCTGGACAGGATCAATGAGCAGTTCTTC
CASTLDRINEQFF
>16|few|TRBD2|TRBV5-4|TRBJ2-3
TGTGCCAGCAGCCCCTATAGCGGGGGCAACACAGATACGCAGTATTTT
CASSPYSGGNTDTQYF
>13|many|-|TRBV5-1|TRBJ2-7
TGCGCCAGCAGCCTGGACCCGTTCCCCGAGCAGTACTTC
CASSLDPFPEQYF
>15|few|-|TRBV6-5|TRBJ2-3
TGTGCCACTGCTCAGGGGCCTGGGGACACAGATACGCAGTATTTT
CATAQGPGDTDTQYF
>16|-|-|TRBV7-9|TRBJ1-1
TGTGCCAGCAGCACTCGACAAGACCTTATGAACACTGAAGCTTTCTTT
CASSTRQDLMNTEAFF
>15|-|TRBD2|TRBV4-1|TRBJ2-7
TGCGCCAGCAGCCAAGCACTCCGGGGGGACTACGAGCAGTACTTC
CASSQALRGDYEQYF
>15|-|-|TRBV9|TRBJ2-5
TGTGCCAGCACGAGTGACGGAAACCTCCAAGAGACCCAGTACTTC
CASTSDGNLQETQYF
>15|many|-|TRBV29-1|TRBJ2-3
TGCAGCGTTGAATCCTTTGGGGCAGACACAGATACGCAGTATTTT
CSVESFGADTDTQYF
>17|-|-|TRBV3-1|TRBJ2-7
TGTGCCAGCAGCCCTGCGGGGTGGGGGACCGAGGGCTACGAGCAGTACTTC
CASSPAGWGTEGYEQYF
>15|few|-|TRBV5-1|TRBJ2-1
TGCGCCAGCAGCCTACAGGGACACAACTACAATGAGCAGTTCTTC
CASSLQGHNYNEQFF
>16|-|-|TRBV12-3/TRBV12-4|TRBJ2-1
TGTGCCAGCAGTCCTATAACAGGGAGCTCCTACAATGAGCAGTTCTTC
CASSPITGSSYNEQFF
>17|-|TRBD2|TRBV4-3|TRBJ2-7
TGCGCCAGCAGCCAAGGATGGGCTAGCGGGAGGACGGGTGAGCAGTACTTC
CASSQGWASGRTGEQYF
>13|-|-|TRBV30|TRBJ2-7
TGTGCCTGGGACGAAGATCAGCGCTCCGAGCAGTACTTC
CAWDEDQRSEQYF
>11|many|-|TRBV27|TRBJ1-1
TGTGCCAGTTTTCGAAGCGCTGAAGCTTTCTTT
CASFRSAEAFF
>13|many|-|TRBV28|TRBJ1-1
TGTGCCAGTGCCCTGGGTGTGAGGGCTGAAGCTTTCTTT
CASALGVRAEAFF
>15|few|-|TRBV19|TRBJ1-5
TGTGCCAGTATAGCGGGGACACGTAGCAATCAGCCCCAGCATTTT
CASIAGTRSNQPQHF
>14|-|-|TRBV27|TRBJ1-5
TGTGCCAGCAGTTCGCTAGGGTACAATCAGCCCCAGCATTTT
CASSSLGYNQPQHF
>14|many|-|TRBV19|TRBJ2-1
TGTGCCAGTTCCCCGGGACCTTTGAACAATGAGCAGTTCTTC
CASSPGPLNNEQFF
>15|-|TRBD2|TRBV7-3|TRBJ2-3
TGTGCCAGCAGCCCCGGACTAGTTTTTCCAGATACGCAGTATTTT
CASSPGLVFPDTQYF